The 23 T cell receptor beta chains in this list originate from one sample, sequenced in a study of beta chain features in type 1 diabetes. Expressed TCRB transcripts were sequenced after all isolated RNA was converted to cDNA. The data were produced by immunoSEQ multiplex PCR, yet TCRdb's version contains in-frame clones alone and is incomplete. Seen here are some 240,000 clones, approximately 11% observed once, and the top ten hold roughly 1.4%. Sequencing input: central memory CD4+ T cells from blood. The receptors shown here come from a man aged 18 to 29 in good health.

The genes are TRBV29-1 and TRBJ2-1, with D perhaps matching TRBD2 (6 bases). CDR1 SQVTM and CDR2 ANQGSEA come from the germline V gene. The CDR3 has 12 amino acids. This chain's CDR3 is CRGQGLYNEQFF. Written as DNA, the CDR3 is TGCAGGGGGCAGGGACTTTACAATGAGCAGTTCTTC.

This clone has only a few counts. V is TRBV7-6 and J is TRBJ2-5, with D possibly being TRBD1 (5 bases). The V and J ends lost 1 base and 2 bases respectively, with 11 bases between them. Per germline, CDR1 SGHVS and CDR2 FNYEAQ. The CDR3 contains 15 residues. Here the CDR3 DNA reads TGTGCCAGCAGCTTAGTAGCAGGGCTACAAGAGACCCAGTACTTC. It specifies CASSLVAGLQETQYF. The full variable domain, with the rest looked up from reference TRBV7-6 and TRBJ2-5, is GAGVSQSPRYKVTKRGQDVALRCDPISGHVSLYWYRQALGQGPEFLTYFNYEAQQDKSGLPNDRFSAERPEGSISTLTIQRTEQRDSAMYRCASSLVAGLQETQYFGPGTRLLVL.

This clone appeared a few times. This likely stems from a read error, as it lies one base from a far larger clone. This chain links TRBV28 with TRBJ2-1; 7 nucleotides agree with TRBD2. Germline values: CDR1 MDHEN, CDR2 SYDVKM. The CDR3 loop spans 18 amino acids. CDR3 DNA: TGTGCCCGCAGGCGCCACCCCGATAGCGGGTCCCCACTCAATGAGCAGTTCTTC. Translated: CARRRHPDSGSPLNEQFF.

The sample holds a few counts of this clone. The chain links TRBV19 to TRBJ2-2, with D perhaps TRBD1 (5 bases). This CDR3 spans 14 amino acids. With 5 bases removed from V and 4 bases from J, the gap between germline ends came to 11 bases. Germline-derived CDR1 and CDR2 are LNHDA and SQIVND (reference sequence). CDR3 sequence: CASSGQGFTGELFF. CDR3 bases: TGTGCCAGTAGTGGGCAGGGTTTCACCGGGGAGCTGTTTTTT.

The chain employs TRBV10-3 and TRBJ2-3; 12 bases are a match to TRBD2. Germline CDR1 is ENHRY and CDR2 is SYGVKD. Trimming cost V 10 bases and J 7 bases; bases outside gene matches: 12. CDR3 length: 15 residues. The CDR3 here is CATGTSGPLANTQYF. The CDR3, as DNA: TGTGCCACGGGGACTAGCGGGCCCCTAGCGAATACGCAGTATTTT.

This clone was seen a handful of times. The chain employs TRBV2 and TRBJ2-1, with 10 bases matching TRBD1. V shed 6 bases and J 3 bases; nucleotides not matched to a gene: 5. The CDR3 spans 15 residues. Germline CDR1 and CDR2: SNHLY and FYNNEI. The CDR3 region is CASSLDRGIYNEQFF. The CDR3 nucleotides are TGTGCCAGCAGCCTGGACAGGGGGATCTACAATGAGCAGTTCTTC.

The V call is TRBV5-4, the J call TRBJ2-4; TRBD1 matches at 11 bases. This CDR3 spans 16 amino acids. The J segment lost 4 bases and the V segment lost 0 bases, leaving 3 bases of the junction unmatched. Germline V gene data show CDR1 as SGHNT and CDR2 as YYREEE (reference sequence). This chain's CDR3 is CASSLGTGGAKNIQYF. The CDR3 nucleotides read TGTGCCAGCAGCTTGGGGACAGGGGGCGCGAAAAACATTCAGTACTTC.

Comments on this clone: Other DNA sequences in the sample encode the same CDR3. This rearrangement joins TRBV7-9 to TRBJ2-1; 8 bases map to TRBD2. This CDR3 is 16 amino acids long. Germline V gives CDR1 SEHNR, CDR2 FQNEAQ (reference sequence). V lost 2 bases and J lost 1; bases outside the gene matches: 4. CDR3: CASSLWLAGSYNEQFF. The CDR3 bases are TGTGCCAGCAGCTTATGGCTAGCGGGTTCCTACAATGAGCAGTTCTTC. The whole variable domain, remainder taken from reference TRBV7-9 and TRBJ2-1, is DTGVSQNPRHKITKRGQNVTFRCDPISEHNRLYWYRQTLGQGPEFLTYFQNEAQLEKSRLLSDRFSAERPKGSFSTLEIQRTEQGDSAMYLCASSLWLAGSYNEQFFGPGTRLTVL.

This clone came up a few times. The J gene is TRBJ2-5, the V gene TRBV7-9; the match to TRBD1 covers 8 bases. Germline V gives CDR1 SEHNR, CDR2 FQNEAQ (reference sequence). This CDR3 region has 14 residues. V shed 3 bases and J 2 bases; nucleotides not matched to a gene: 2. CDR3 nucleotide sequence: TGTGCCAGCAGCTTCCAGGGGGCACAAGAGACCCAGTACTTC. Its translation is CASSFQGAQETQYF.

This clone was counted between two and nine times. This chain joins TRBV6-1 and TRBJ1-4; D gene ambiguous. Germline values: CDR1 MNHNS, CDR2 SASEGT. Trimming shortened V by 2 bases and J by 5 bases, and 9 bases separated the two germline ends. The CDR3 consists of 14 residues. The CDR3 region is CASSELQRNEKLFF. CDR3 DNA: TGTGCCAGCAGTGAATTACAGCGGAATGAAAAACTGTTTTTT.

This chain uses TRBV5-4 with TRBJ2-1, with 8 bases that match TRBD2. This CDR3 comprises 13 residues. V dropped 4 bases and J dropped 8; count of bases not matched to a gene: 5. CDR1 is SGHNT and CDR2 is YYREEE in the germline V gene (reference sequence). The CDR3 spells CASSQSLADEQFF. In DNA, the CDR3 is TGTGCCAGCAGCCAATCACTAGCGGATGAGCAGTTCTTC.

The V and J genes are TRBV11-2 and TRBJ2-7; 7 nucleotides match TRBD1. The CDR3 sequence is 14 residues long. Germline CDR1 SGHAT, CDR2 FQNNGV. The J segment lost 3 bases and the V segment lost 5 bases, leaving 7 bases of the junction unmatched. The CDR3, as DNA: TGTGCCAGCAGCCCGCCGGGACAGATCTACGAGCAGTACTTC. Its protein product is CASSPPGQIYEQYF.

Concerning this clone: Germline and junction disagree at one end, which may indicate a read error. The V call is TRBV7-2, the J call TRBJ2-3, with TRBD2 identical over 10 bases. CDR1 is SGHTA and CDR2 is FQGNSA in the germline V gene. The length of the CDR3 is 16 residues. The DNA for the CDR3 is TGTGCCAGCAGCCTAGCGAGCGGGAGGGGCACAGATACGCAGTATTTT. It translates to CASSLASGRGTDTQYF.

This clone was seen a handful of times. The rearrangement uses TRBV28 and TRBJ1-1; D is ambiguous. This CDR3 comprises 13 residues. V was trimmed by 4 bases and J by 5 bases, leaving 11 bases between them. Germline-derived CDR1 and CDR2 are MDHEN and SYDVKM. CDR3 residues: CASSSPGRTEAFF. DNA for the CDR3: TGTGCCAGCAGTTCCCCTGGACGGACTGAAGCTTTCTTT.

V gene TRBV29-1 combines with J gene TRBJ1-1, with a tentative D call TRBD1 (6 bases). Trimming left V 4 bases short and J 3 bases short, with 9 bases between. CDR1 and CDR2 from the germline V gene are SQVTM and ANQGSEA. The CDR3 extends over 12 amino acids. The CDR3 loop is CSVVGGHTEAFF. Written as DNA, the CDR3 is TGCAGCGTTGTGGGGGGGCACACTGAAGCTTTCTTT. The entire variable domain, with the rest obtained from reference TRBV29-1 and TRBJ1-1, is as follows: SAVISQKPSRDICQRGTSLTIQCQVDSQVTMMFWYRQQPGQSLTLIATANQGSEATYESGFVIDKFPISRPNLTFSTLTVSNMSPEDSSIYLCSVVGGHTEAFFGQGTRLTVV.

This clone was counted only a few times. The V gene is TRBV11-3, the J gene TRBJ2-2, with 10 positions matching TRBD2. CDR3 size: 16 residues. CDR1 and CDR2 from the germline V gene are SGHNT and YENEEA. The V segment lost 5 bases and the J segment 1 base; nucleotides outside the gene matches: 4. Here the CDR3 reads CASSKTSGMNTGELFF. CDR3 coding DNA: TGTGCCAGCAGCAAAACTAGCGGGATGAACACCGGGGAGCTGTTTTTT.

This clone was seen only a few times. This rearrangement joins TRBV5-6 to TRBJ2-1; 10 bases match TRBD1. J gave up 7 bases and V 4 bases, and 11 bases lay outside the gene matches. CDR3 length: 16 amino acids. Germline-derived CDR1 and CDR2 are SGHDT and YYEEEE. Written as DNA, the CDR3 is TGTGCCAGCAGCGCCTGGACAGGGGGTTTGCGGAATGAGCAGTTCTTC. This sequence encodes CASSAWTGGLRNEQFF.

This clone was seen at least ten times. The gene calls are TRBV28 and TRBJ2-7; TRBD1 agrees at 7 bases. CDR3 length: 14 amino acids. With 6 bases clipped from V and 1 base from J, the junction kept 6 bases outside the gene matches. Germline CDR1 and CDR2: MDHEN and SYDVKM. The CDR3 DNA reads TGTGCCAGCAGCTTCCGGACAGGTTCCTACGAGCAGTACTTC. Amino acid sequence: CASSFRTGSYEQYF.

The rearrangement uses TRBV6-1 and TRBJ2-7, with 8 bases that match TRBD2. V lost 0 bases to trimming and J lost 4 bases; unmatched junction nucleotides: 5. The length of the CDR3 is 15 residues. Looked up from germline, CDR1 is MNHNS and CDR2 is SASEGT. CDR3 in DNA: TGTGCCAGCAGTGAAGCTACCAGCGGGAGATACGAGCAGTACTTC. Its protein is CASSEATSGRYEQYF.

The chain carries TRBV11-2 and TRBJ2-6, with 8 bases identical to TRBD2. The length of the CDR3 is 18 residues. With V trimmed by 5 bases and J by 0 bases, 9 bases remained unmatched. Germline V gene sequence: CDR1 SGHAT, CDR2 FQNNGV. Here the CDR3 DNA reads TGTGCCAGCAGCACATTAGCGGGATCATCCTCTGGGGCCAACGTCCTGACTTTC. Translation: CASSTLAGSSSGANVLTF.

V is TRBV20-1 and J is TRBJ2-5; D is unresolved. This CDR3 is built from 10 residues. The V end lost 6 bases, the J end lost 2 bases, and 4 bases lay between the germline ends. The germline V gene has CDR1 DFQATT and CDR2 SNEGSKA (reference sequence). The CDR3 here is CSAEQETQYF. CDR3 DNA: TGCAGTGCAGAACAAGAGACCCAGTACTTC.

In its sample, this clone was seen a few times. CDR3 in amino acids: CSYGTGAYEQYF. CDR3 DNA: TGCAGCTACGGGACAGGCGCCTACGAGCAGTACTTC. The chain uses TRBV29-1 and TRBJ2-7, with TRBD1 matching 8 bases. The CDR3 spans 12 residues. The germline CDR1 and CDR2 sequences are SQVTM and ANQGSEA. The ends lost 8 bases at V and 2 bases at J; junction bases unmatched: 5.

V and J are TRBV2 and TRBJ1-2; D gene ambiguous. The CDR3 has 14 residues. Germline V gene lookup returns CDR1 SNHLY and CDR2 FYNNEI. Trimming left V 6 bases short and J 0 bases short, with 11 bases between. The CDR3 is CASRRQQANYGYTF. The CDR3 DNA follows: TGTGCCAGCAGGCGGCAGCAAGCTAACTATGGCTACACCTTC.